The 9 T cell receptor beta chains in this list originate from one sample, sequenced in a study of cytomegalovirus exposure and HLA in healthy donors. Primers for the PCR totalled 60 Vbeta and 13 Jbeta. Method: immunoSEQ multiplex PCR; TCRdb's copy keeps in-frame clones and lacks some. The table shows 100,000 to 150,000 clones, with roughly 77% occurring only once. Material: PBMCs. These receptors all come from a middle-aged man in good health and CMV-seronegative.

The chain has TRBV23-1 and TRBJ1-5; D is unclear. TRBV23-1 is an ORF, with its function uncertain. The length of the CDR3 is 11 residues. Trimming pared 2 bases from V and 7 bases from J, leaving 3 bases between. The CDR3 spells CASSQPQPQHF. For the CDR3, the DNA is TGCGCCAGCAGTCAACCACAGCCCCAGCATTTT.

The V call is TRBV30, the J call TRBJ2-5, with a possible D match to TRBD2 (5 bases). V was cut by 0 bases and J by 6 bases, with 11 bases left in between. Germline assignment: CDR1 GTSNPN and CDR2 SVGIG (reference sequence). This CDR3 has 13 residues. In nucleotides, the CDR3 is TGTGCCTGGAGTGTACGGGATAAAAAGACCCAGTACTTC. Translating it yields CAWSVRDKKTQYF. The full variable domain, with the rest looked up from reference TRBV30 and TRBJ2-5, is SQTIHQWPATLVQPVGSPLSLECTVEGTSNPNLYWYRQAAGRGLQLLFYSVGIGQISSEVPQNLSASRPQDRQFILSSKKLLLSDSGFYLCAWSVRDKKTQYFGPGTRLLVL.

The chain recombines TRBV28 with TRBJ2-3; weak D call: TRBD2 (6 bases). The CDR3 is 15 residues long. The V end lost 6 bases, the J end lost 4 bases, and 17 bases lay between the germline ends. Germline V lookup: CDR1 MDHEN, CDR2 SYDVKM. The CDR3, as DNA: TGTGCCAGCAGCCTCGGGGGAAGAAACGCAGATACGCAGTATTTT. Translated: CASSLGGRNADTQYF.

This sequence joins TRBV10-3 and TRBJ2-2; D remains ambiguous. Trimming removed 3 bases from V and 0 bases from J, with 8 bases in between. The germline V gene has CDR1 ENHRY and CDR2 SYGVKD. The CDR3 contains 15 residues. CDR3 nucleotide sequence: TGTGCCATCAGTGATTTCGGTCCGAACACCGGGGAGCTGTTTTTT. It yields the protein CAISDFGPNTGELFF.

The chain carries TRBV29-1 and TRBJ1-1, with D uncertain. The CDR3 sequence is 15 residues long. The V gene's germline CDR1 is SQVTM and CDR2 ANQGSEA. The V gene lost 6 bases and the J gene lost 7 bases, with 24 bases spanning the gap. Here the CDR3 reads CSVANVVPRGLEAFF. Here the CDR3 DNA reads TGCAGCGTCGCAAACGTTGTACCTCGGGGTCTTGAAGCTTTCTTT.

The V call is TRBV5-4, the J call TRBJ2-1; a possible D gene is TRBD2 (6 bases). Germline V gives CDR1 SGHNT, CDR2 YYREEE (reference sequence). V was cut by 0 bases and J by 7 bases, with 8 bases left in between. The CDR3 totals 13 residues. Here the CDR3 DNA reads TGTGCCAGCAGCTTGGTTCTAGCGAATGAGCAGTTCTTC. Protein product: CASSLVLANEQFF.

In this sample, this clone turned up once. V is TRBV27 and J is TRBJ2-5, with 7 positions matching TRBD2. V shed 6 bases and J 1 base; nucleotides not matched to a gene: 5. This CDR3 comprises 14 residues. CDR1 MNHEY and CDR2 SMNVEV come from the germline V gene (reference sequence). The CDR3 nucleotides read TGTGCCAGCAGACAAGCGGGACTCCAAGAGACCCAGTACTTC. It codes for CASRQAGLQETQYF.

This chain links TRBV6-6 with TRBJ2-1, with D tentatively TRBD2 (5 bases). This CDR3 is built from 14 residues. Per germline, CDR1 MNHNY and CDR2 SVGAGI (reference sequence). The V gene lost 0 bases and the J gene lost 9 bases, with 12 bases spanning the gap. CDR3 nucleotide sequence: TGTGCCAGCAGTTACTCGACGAGGGCCGTTGAGCAGTTCTTC. This encodes CASSYSTRAVEQFF.

The chain joins TRBV30 to TRBJ2-1, with D possibly matching TRBD2 (6 bases). This CDR3 has 16 residues. The V gene's germline CDR1 is GTSNPN and CDR2 SVGIG (reference sequence). Trimming left V 3 bases short and J 1 base short, with 16 bases between. The CDR3 DNA is TGTGCCTGGAGAGTAAGCTGGGGGGAGTCCTACAATGAGCAGTTCTTC. Its protein product is CAWRVSWGESYNEQFF.